The 18 T cell receptor beta chains reported below all come from one sample, sequenced in a study of OX40 agonist ivuxolimab in advanced cancers. Library preparation employed the immunoSEQ multiplex PCR assay. What TCRdb holds here is the immuneACCESS table cut down to in-frame rearrangements. Part of the clones is not present; checked against another copy, under half of the missing clones reflect an unresolved V gene, and the others are unexplained. This sample comprises more than 20,000 clones, around 85% of them detected only once. The top ten hold roughly 17% of the sample. Source: CD4+ or CD8+ T cells sorted from blood, taken in a trial of the OX40 agonist ivuxolimab. Source of these receptors: an adult with an advanced solid tumor such as melanoma, head and neck, liver or kidney cancer.

This chain uses TRBV4-1 with TRBJ2-3, with 10 bases that match TRBD1. Germline V CDR1 and CDR2: MGHRA, YSYEKL. The CDR3 runs 15 residues. The trim removed 3 bases at V and 4 bases at J, leaving 4 bases unmatched. CDR3 sequence: CASSQLGQGADTQYF. The CDR3 DNA follows: TGCGCCAGCAGCCAGCTAGGACAGGGGGCAGATACGCAGTATTTT.

The chain links TRBV15 to TRBJ1-2; no firm D call. The CDR3 has 15 residues. CDR1 LNHNV and CDR2 YYDKDF come from the germline V gene (reference sequence). V shed 0 bases and J shed 5 bases, with 13 bases lying between them. This CDR3 is CATSRDLADGYGYTF. CDR3 bases: TGTGCCACCAGCAGAGACTTAGCGGACGGATATGGCTACACCTTC.

The chain carries TRBV18 and TRBJ1-3, with D possibly TRBD1 on 5 matching bases. The V and J ends lost 5 bases and 0 bases respectively, with 14 bases between them. This CDR3 spans 16 amino acids. Germline V gene sequence: CDR1 KGHSH, CDR2 LQKENI. The CDR3 bases are TGTGCCAGCTCATCCCTCAGGGTCAGCTCTGGAAACACCATATATTTT. Translated: CASSSLRVSSGNTIYF.

This chain uses TRBV23-1 with TRBJ2-5, with TRBD2 matching 8 bases. TRBV23-1 is marked as an open reading frame, function uncertain. The CDR3 consists of 17 residues. J was trimmed by 9 bases and V by 0 bases; bases with no gene match: 15. The CDR3 region is CASSQSPQREPSVSQYF. Here the CDR3 DNA reads TGCGCCAGCAGTCAATCCCCCCAGCGGGAGCCCTCAGTGTCCCAGTACTTC.

The V and J genes are TRBV7-2 and TRBJ2-7; 12 nucleotides agree with TRBD2. This CDR3 is built from 17 residues. V was pared by 3 bases and J by 4 bases, with 10 bases of the junction left unmatched. Germline V gene data show CDR1 as SGHTA and CDR2 as FQGNSA. In nucleotides, the CDR3 is TGTGCCAGCAGCTTGGTCCCTAGCGGGAGGGGACTTTACGAGCAGTACTTC. Protein sequence: CASSLVPSGRGLYEQYF.

V usage is TRBV5-1 and J usage is TRBJ2-7, with D perhaps matching TRBD1 (5 bases). CDR3 length: 15 amino acids. The germline V gene has CDR1 SGHRS and CDR2 YFSETQ. Trimming stripped 5 bases from V and 0 bases from J, with 15 bases between. The CDR3 loop reads CASRPDQGFSYEQYF. The CDR3 region has the DNA TGCGCCAGCAGGCCTGACCAGGGTTTCTCCTACGAGCAGTACTTC.

CDR3 nucleotides: TGTGCCAGCAGCCTAATGGAGGCCGGCCAGCAGTTCTTC. Its protein product is CASSLMEAGQQFF. The chain joins TRBV7-3 to TRBJ2-1; D may be TRBD2 (5 bases). V was cut by 5 bases and J by 11 bases, with 16 bases left in between. The CDR3 contains 13 residues. Germline CDR1 and CDR2: SGHTA and FQGTGA.

The chain employs TRBV28 and TRBJ2-1; 10 nucleotides match TRBD1. Germline values: CDR1 MDHEN, CDR2 SYDVKM. The CDR3 totals 16 residues. V was pared by 5 bases and J by 3 bases, with 7 bases of the junction left unmatched. This chain's CDR3 is CASSLAGTGVYNEQFF. CDR3 in DNA: TGTGCCAGCAGTCTAGCCGGGACAGGGGTCTACAATGAGCAGTTCTTC.

The chain combines TRBV5-1 with TRBJ2-1; TRBD1 aligns across 9 bases. Trimming removed 1 base from V and 6 bases from J; junction bases left unmatched: 2. CDR1 is SGHRS and CDR2 is YFSETQ in the germline V gene. The CDR3 spans 14 residues. CDR3 DNA: TGCGCCAGCAGCTTGAACAGGGGGCGCAATGAGCAGTTCTTC. Translating it yields CASSLNRGRNEQFF. Full variable domain (rest looked up from reference TRBV5-1 and TRBJ2-1): KAGVTQTPRYLIKTRGQQVTLSCSPISGHRSVSWYQQTPGQGLQFLFEYFSETQRNKGNFPGRFSGRQFSNSRSEMNVSTLELGDSALYLCASSLNRGRNEQFFGPGTRLTVL.

The chain links TRBV9 to TRBJ2-5, with TRBD2 as a possible D gene (6 bases). TRBJ2-7 matches the DNA end more closely, so the J call is doubtful. Germline CDR1 is SGDLS and CDR2 is YYNGEE. The CDR3 is 14 amino acids. The CDR3 protein is CASSVGSGVYEQYF. The CDR3 DNA follows: TGTGCCAGCAGCGTAGGTAGCGGAGTCTACGAGCAGTACTTC.

By its share, this clone is large. The chain uses TRBV7-3 and TRBJ1-1; D call uncertain. From germline, CDR1 is SGHTA and CDR2 FQGTGA. CDR3 size: 14 residues. Trimming stripped 5 bases from V and 4 bases from J, with 14 bases between. The CDR3 spells CASSLGVGGTEAFF. CDR3 DNA sequence: TGTGCCAGCAGCCTCGGGGTCGGTGGCACTGAAGCTTTCTTT.

The gene calls are TRBV5-1 and TRBJ1-4; unclear D gene. The CDR3 sequence is 15 residues long. V was shortened by 0 bases and J by 7 bases, with 13 bases between the two germline ends. The V gene's germline CDR1 is SGHRS and CDR2 YFSETQ. The CDR3 sequence is CASSLDGRSGEKLFF. CDR3 DNA sequence: TGCGCCAGCAGCTTGGATGGGAGGTCAGGTGAAAAACTGTTTTTT.

The CDR3 nucleotides read TGTGCCAGCAGCTTAAATTCTGGGGGGCCCCTTGAGACCCAGTACTTC. Encoded protein: CASSLNSGGPLETQYF. The chain combines TRBV7-8 with TRBJ2-5; D may correspond to TRBD1 or TRBD2 (6 bases each). Germline CDR1 SGHVS, CDR2 FQNEAQ. The CDR3 runs to 16 residues. V lost 2 bases, J lost 5 bases, and 18 bases lay in between. The full variable domain, with the rest looked up from reference TRBV7-8 and TRBJ2-5, is GAGVSQSPRYKVAKRGQDVALRCDPISGHVSLFWYQQALGQGPEFLTYFQNEAQLDKSGLPSDRFFAERPEGSVSTLKIQRTQQEDSAVYLCASSLNSGGPLETQYFGPGTRLLVL.

This clone came up once. The rearrangement uses TRBV9 and TRBJ2-3, with D possibly matching TRBD1 (6 bases). CDR1 and CDR2 (germline): SGDLS, YYNGEE. Trimming took off 4 bases at V and 2 bases at J, with 20 bases between the two ends. The CDR3 has 17 residues. DNA for the CDR3: TGTGCCAGCAGCCCTAGTGCCAGGGGCTTCTCCACAGATACGCAGTATTTT. It is translated as CASSPSARGFSTDTQYF.

In DNA, the CDR3 is TGTGCCAGCAGCCTGACACCTGAAGCTTTCTTT. Translation: CASSLTPEAFF. The V call is TRBV7-2, the J call TRBJ1-1; D unclear. The CDR3 consists of 11 residues. V lost 5 bases, J lost 6 bases, and 7 bases lay in between. Germline lookup yields CDR1 SGHTA and CDR2 FQGNSA.

This chain joins TRBV6-6 and TRBJ1-2; unclear D gene. The CDR3 sequence is 15 residues long. The V end was cut by 4 bases, the J end by 1 base, with 13 bases between. Germline CDR1 is MNHNY and CDR2 is SVGAGI (reference sequence). DNA of the CDR3: TGTGCCAGCAGTTCCAGGTCCGAAATTAACTATGGCTACACCTTC. Translating it yields CASSSRSEINYGYTF.

The chain uses TRBV10-1 and TRBJ1-4, with D perhaps TRBD1 (5 bases). Trimming pared 11 bases from V and 1 base from J, leaving 17 bases between. CDR3 length equals 15 residues. Per germline, CDR1 WNHNN and CDR2 SYGVQD (reference sequence). The CDR3 DNA reads as TGCGCCCCCGGGGGGGGAGCGGGAACTAATGAAAAACTGTTTTTT. Protein product: CAPGGGAGTNEKLFF.

The J gene is TRBJ2-7, the V gene TRBV6-5; D is perhaps TRBD1 or TRBD2 (6 bases each). Trimming took off 2 bases at V and 3 bases at J, with 11 bases between the two ends. Germline V gene sequence: CDR1 MNHEY, CDR2 SVGAGI. This CDR3 comprises 14 residues. The CDR3 loop reads CASSYGGPGYEQYF. DNA for the CDR3: TGTGCCAGCAGTTACGGGGGGCCCGGCTACGAGCAGTACTTC.